Each of the 18 T cell receptor beta chains below was sequenced from the same sample in a study of cytomegalovirus exposure and HLA in healthy donors. PCR was performed using 60 Vbeta and 13 Jbeta primers. Only in-frame clones appear in the TCRdb table, and some are missing; sequencing was by immunoSEQ multiplex PCR. The sample comprises more than 90,000 clones, around 70% of which are singletons, and around 2.5% rests with the top ten. Input material: PBMCs. Every receptor here comes from a man over 45 in good health and CMV-seronegative.

This clone was seen only a few times. The rearrangement links TRBV6-5 to TRBJ2-7; the D gene is possibly TRBD1 (6 bases). This CDR3 comprises 15 residues. The ends were cut back, 0 bases at V and 3 bases at J, with 12 bases in the middle. CDR1 and CDR2 from the germline V gene are MNHEY and SVGAGI. CDR3 nucleotides: TGTGCCAGCAGTTACTCTCCGGGCAGGGGCTACGAGCAGTACTTC. It translates to CASSYSPGRGYEQYF.

The genes are TRBV5-1 and TRBJ2-5; the match to TRBD2 covers 10 bases. This CDR3 comprises 17 residues. V was clipped by 0 bases and J by 5 bases; unmatched bases: 10. Germline values: CDR1 SGHRS, CDR2 YFSETQ. DNA for the CDR3: TGCGCCAGCAGCTTGGCTGGTAGCGGGAGGTATGCCGAGACCCAGTACTTC. As protein: CASSLAGSGRYAETQYF.

This chain uses TRBV18 with TRBJ1-1; D uncertain. Germline V gene data show CDR1 as KGHSH and CDR2 as LQKENI. Trimming left V 2 bases short and J 3 bases short, with 10 bases between. The CDR3 loop spans 14 amino acids. In nucleotides, the CDR3 is TGTGCCAGCTCACCAGCAGGCCCAGACACTGAAGCTTTCTTT. Translation gives CASSPAGPDTEAFF.

This chain joins TRBV12-5 and TRBJ2-1; TRBD2 matches at 14 bases. The V gene's germline CDR1 is LGHNT and CDR2 FRNRAP. J was trimmed by 8 bases and V by 0 bases; bases with no gene match: 9. The CDR3 is 18 amino acids. The CDR3 nucleotides are TGTGCTAGTGGTTTGGTACTATCAGGGACTAGCGGGAGTTATGAGCAGTTCTTC. Translation: CASGLVLSGTSGSYEQFF.

This clone has just a few counts. The chain joins TRBV7-8 to TRBJ2-7; a weak D match, TRBD2 (6 bases). Germline CDR1 is SGHVS and CDR2 is FQNEAQ. The V end lost 1 base, the J end lost 2 bases, and 9 bases lay between the germline ends. The CDR3 is 14 amino acids. The CDR3 bases are TGTGCCAGCAGCTTAGGACTAGGGGCCTACGAGCAGTACGTC. Translated, it gives CASSLGLGAYEQYV.

This clone was counted once. The CDR3 DNA sequence: TGCGCCAGCAGTTCGGACAGGGGGGCTGAAGCTTTCTTT. It translates to CASSSDRGAEAFF. The rearrangement links TRBV5-1 to TRBJ1-1, with 10 positions matching TRBD1. Germline V gene data show CDR1 as SGHRS and CDR2 as YFSETQ. V trimming: 5 bases; J trimming: 6 bases; junction bases outside the gene matches: 4. CDR3 size: 13 residues.

The V gene is TRBV7-9, the J gene TRBJ1-1; TRBD1 matches at 7 bases. CDR3 size: 12 residues. The germline CDR1 and CDR2 sequences are SEHNR and FQNEAQ (reference sequence). Unmatched junction bases numbered 5, after V lost 2 bases and J lost 11 bases. The CDR3 here is CASSLSPGGAFF. In nucleotides, the CDR3 is TGTGCCAGCAGCTTATCCCCAGGGGGGGCTTTCTTT.

The V and J genes are TRBV6-4 and TRBJ2-1; no reliable D call. The ends were cut back, 5 bases at V and 6 bases at J, with 11 bases in the middle. Germline V lookup: CDR1 MRHNA, CDR2 SNTAGT. This CDR3 contains 13 residues. The CDR3 sequence: CASSLGPSNEQFF. Here the CDR3 DNA reads TGTGCCAGCAGTTTGGGCCCCAGCAATGAGCAGTTCTTC.

The chain employs TRBV7-8 and TRBJ2-7, with 7 bases matching TRBD2. The V and J ends lost 2 bases and 0 bases, in that order; junction bases with no gene match: 7. The CDR3 totals 16 residues. Germline CDR1 reads SGHVS; CDR2 reads FQNEAQ. The CDR3 reads CASSLRAGRISYEQYF. CDR3 sequence (DNA): TGTGCCAGCAGCTTACGAGCGGGGAGGATCTCCTACGAGCAGTACTTC.

This clone is a singleton in its sample. V gene TRBV5-1 combines with J gene TRBJ1-4; D uncertain. Looked up from germline, CDR1 is SGHRS and CDR2 is YFSETQ. The CDR3 runs 13 residues. V lost 3 bases and J 3 bases, leaving 6 bases between the germline ends. The CDR3 spells CASSSSANEKLFF. The CDR3 DNA reads as TGCGCCAGCAGCTCTAGCGCTAATGAAAAACTGTTTTTT.

In its sample, this clone was seen once. The V and J genes are TRBV6-5 and TRBJ2-7; perhaps TRBD2 as D (5 bases). Germline values: CDR1 MNHEY, CDR2 SVGAGI. CDR3 length: 11 amino acids. Trimming stripped 8 bases from V and 7 bases from J, with 12 bases between. The CDR3 loop is CASRGPVEQYF. CDR3 sequence (DNA): TGTGCCAGCCGCGGGCCGGTGGAGCAGTACTTC.

The chain links TRBV18 to TRBJ2-3; 7 bases are a match to TRBD2. J lost 1 base, V lost 5 bases, and 0 bases had no gene match. CDR3 length equals 13 residues. Germline CDR1 is KGHSH and CDR2 is LQKENI. The DNA for the CDR3 is TGTGCCAGCTCAGGGGGGGGCACAGATACGCAGTATTTT. It is translated as CASSGGGTDTQYF.

The J gene is TRBJ1-1, the V gene TRBV7-2; D remains ambiguous. This CDR3 comprises 13 residues. The V and J ends lost 5 bases and 3 bases respectively, with 10 bases between them. Germline CDR1 and CDR2: SGHTA and FQGNSA. CDR3 sequence: CASSRDGDTEAFF. The CDR3 DNA is TGTGCCAGCAGCCGAGATGGTGACACTGAAGCTTTCTTT. The full variable domain, with the rest looked up from reference TRBV7-2 and TRBJ1-1, is GAGVSQSPSNKVTEKGKDVELRCDPISGHTALYWYRQSLGQGLEFLIYFQGNSAPDKSGLPSDRFSAERTGGSVSTLTIQRTQQEDSAVYLCASSRDGDTEAFFGQGTRLTVV.

As DNA, the CDR3 is TGCGCCAGCAGCCAAGATACTAGGCAGACCTACGAGCAGTACTTC. This translates into CASSQDTRQTYEQYF. The chain couples TRBV4-3 to TRBJ2-7, with a tentative D call TRBD2 (5 bases). CDR1 and CDR2 from the germline V gene are LGHNA and YSLEER. Trimming left V 0 bases short and J 2 bases short, with 11 bases between. The CDR3 spans 15 residues.

The chain combines TRBV4-2 with TRBJ2-5; TRBD1 is a possible D gene (6 bases). Germline-derived CDR1 and CDR2 are LGHNA and YNFKEQ. V was trimmed by 0 bases and J by 13 bases, leaving 21 bases between them. This CDR3 contains 15 residues. The CDR3 spells CASSQDWAGAIRWYF. The CDR3 nucleotides are TGTGCCAGCAGCCAAGATTGGGCAGGGGCGATCCGTTGGTACTTC.

The genes are TRBV5-1 and TRBJ1-2, with 11 positions matching TRBD1. The length of the CDR3 is 16 residues. The trim removed 0 bases at V and 8 bases at J, leaving 9 bases unmatched. CDR1 and CDR2 from the germline V gene are SGHRS and YFSETQ. The CDR3 nucleotides are TGCGCCAGCAGCTTGGTACCCGGACAGGGGGCAAGCGGCTACACCTTC. It yields the protein CASSLVPGQGASGYTF.

The chain links TRBV9 to TRBJ2-2; 7 bases match TRBD1. V lost 0 bases and J lost 6; bases outside the gene matches: 11. The germline V gene encodes CDR1 SGDLS and CDR2 YYNGEE. The length of the CDR3 is 17 residues. For the CDR3, the DNA is TGTGCCAGCAGCGTAGAAAGGGGGCCCTGGCGGGCCGGGGAGCTGTTTTTT. It codes for CASSVERGPWRAGELFF.

The genes are TRBV5-3 and TRBJ1-5, with a weak D call TRBD1 (6 bases). TRBV5-3 is marked as an open reading frame, function uncertain. This CDR3 is 16 amino acids long. V was cut by 1 base and J by 1 base, with 12 bases left in between. For the CDR3, the DNA is TGTGCCAGAAGCTTGACAGGGTTGTGCAGCAATCAGCCCCAGCATTTT. Protein product: CARSLTGLCSNQPQHF.